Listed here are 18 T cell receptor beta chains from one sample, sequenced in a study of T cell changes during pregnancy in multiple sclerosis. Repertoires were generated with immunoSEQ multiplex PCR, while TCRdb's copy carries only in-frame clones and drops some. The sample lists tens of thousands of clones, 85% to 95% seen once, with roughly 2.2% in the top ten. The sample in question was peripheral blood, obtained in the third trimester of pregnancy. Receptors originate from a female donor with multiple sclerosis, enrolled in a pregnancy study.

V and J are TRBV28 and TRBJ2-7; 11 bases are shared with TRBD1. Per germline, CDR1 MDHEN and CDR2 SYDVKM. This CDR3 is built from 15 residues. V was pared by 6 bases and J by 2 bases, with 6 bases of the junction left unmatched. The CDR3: CASRHPGQGAYEQYF. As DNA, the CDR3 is TGTGCCAGCAGACATCCGGGACAGGGGGCCTACGAGCAGTACTTC.

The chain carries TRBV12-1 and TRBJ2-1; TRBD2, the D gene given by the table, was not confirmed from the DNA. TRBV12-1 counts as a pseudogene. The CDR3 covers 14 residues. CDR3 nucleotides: TGTGCCAGCAGCCAGGGACTAGATGGGGGTGAGCAGTTCTTC. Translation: CASSQGLDGGEQFF.

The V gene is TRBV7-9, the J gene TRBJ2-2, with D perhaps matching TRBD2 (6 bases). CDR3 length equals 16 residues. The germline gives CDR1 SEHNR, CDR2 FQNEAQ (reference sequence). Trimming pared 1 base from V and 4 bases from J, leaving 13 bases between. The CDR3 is CASSLVLGLPTGELFF. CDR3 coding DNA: TGTGCCAGCAGCTTAGTATTGGGACTTCCCACCGGGGAGCTGTTTTTT.

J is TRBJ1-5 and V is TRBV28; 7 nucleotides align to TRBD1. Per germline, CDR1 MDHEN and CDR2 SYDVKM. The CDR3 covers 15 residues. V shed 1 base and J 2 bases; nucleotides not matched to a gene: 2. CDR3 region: CASSLYGQGNQPQHF. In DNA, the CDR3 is TGTGCCAGCAGTTTATATGGACAGGGCAATCAGCCCCAGCATTTT.

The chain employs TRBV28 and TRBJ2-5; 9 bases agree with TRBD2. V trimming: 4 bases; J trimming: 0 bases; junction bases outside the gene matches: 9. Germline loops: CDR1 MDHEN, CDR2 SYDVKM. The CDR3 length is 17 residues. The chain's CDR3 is CASSSPFSGGYQETQYF. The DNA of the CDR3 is TGTGCCAGCAGTTCCCCTTTTAGCGGGGGTTACCAAGAGACCCAGTACTTC.

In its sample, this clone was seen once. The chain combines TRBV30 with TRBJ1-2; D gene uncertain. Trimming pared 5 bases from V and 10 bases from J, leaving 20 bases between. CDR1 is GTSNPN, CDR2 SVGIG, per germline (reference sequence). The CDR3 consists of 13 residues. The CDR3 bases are TGTGCCTGGTCCCACCCCCCCCACGTAGACTACACCTTC. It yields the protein CAWSHPPHVDYTF.

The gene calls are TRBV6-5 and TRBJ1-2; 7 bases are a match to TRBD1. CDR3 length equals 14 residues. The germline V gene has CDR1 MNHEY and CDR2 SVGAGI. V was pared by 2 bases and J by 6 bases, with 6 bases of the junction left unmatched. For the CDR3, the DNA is TGTGCCAGCAGTTACGCCCGGGACAGCCATGGCTACACCTTC. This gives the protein CASSYARDSHGYTF.

The CDR3 sequence: CASSLGGAGSYNEQFF. CDR3 nucleotides: TGTGCCAGCAGCTTAGGGGGAGCGGGCTCCTACAATGAGCAGTTCTTC. The chain links TRBV7-9 to TRBJ2-1; D is possibly TRBD2 (6 bases). This CDR3 spans 16 amino acids. Trimming took off 1 base at V and 0 bases at J, with 10 bases between the two ends. Germline loops: CDR1 SEHNR, CDR2 FQNEAQ (reference sequence).

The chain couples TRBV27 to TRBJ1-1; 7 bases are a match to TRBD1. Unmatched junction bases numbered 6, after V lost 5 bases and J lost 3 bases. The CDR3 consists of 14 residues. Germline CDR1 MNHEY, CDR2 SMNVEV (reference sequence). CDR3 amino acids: CASSPRQGYTEAFF. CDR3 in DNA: TGTGCCAGCAGTCCCCGACAGGGTTACACTGAAGCTTTCTTT.

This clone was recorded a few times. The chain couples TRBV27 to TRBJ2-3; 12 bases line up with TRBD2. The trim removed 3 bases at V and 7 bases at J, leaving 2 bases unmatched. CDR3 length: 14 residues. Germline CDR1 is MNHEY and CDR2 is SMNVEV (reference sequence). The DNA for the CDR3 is TGTGCCAGCAGTTTGGGACTAGCGGGCTATACGCAGTATTTT. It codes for CASSLGLAGYTQYF.

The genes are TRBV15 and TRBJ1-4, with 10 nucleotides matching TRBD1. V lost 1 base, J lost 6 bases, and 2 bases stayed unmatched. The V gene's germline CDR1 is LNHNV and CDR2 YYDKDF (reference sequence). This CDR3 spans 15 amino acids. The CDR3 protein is CATSRAGTGDEKLFF. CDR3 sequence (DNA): TGTGCCACCAGCAGAGCCGGGACAGGGGATGAAAAACTGTTTTTT.

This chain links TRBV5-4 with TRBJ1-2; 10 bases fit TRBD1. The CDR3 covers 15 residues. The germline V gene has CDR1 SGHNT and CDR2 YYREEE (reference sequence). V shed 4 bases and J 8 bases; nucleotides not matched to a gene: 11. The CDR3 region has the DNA TGTGCCAGCAGCGTGCCCAAGACAGGGGGCGGAGGCTACACCTTC. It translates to CASSVPKTGGGGYTF.

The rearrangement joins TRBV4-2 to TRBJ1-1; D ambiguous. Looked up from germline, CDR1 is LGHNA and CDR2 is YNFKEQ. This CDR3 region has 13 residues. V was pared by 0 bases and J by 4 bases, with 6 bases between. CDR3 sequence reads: CASSQDRGTEAFF. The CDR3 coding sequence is TGTGCCAGCAGCCAAGATCGGGGCACTGAAGCTTTCTTT.

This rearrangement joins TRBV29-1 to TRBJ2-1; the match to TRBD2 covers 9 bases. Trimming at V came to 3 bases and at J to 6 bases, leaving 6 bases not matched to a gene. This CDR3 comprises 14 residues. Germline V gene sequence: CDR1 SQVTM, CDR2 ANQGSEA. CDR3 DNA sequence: TGCAGCGTTGATAGGCTAGCGGGACCCAATGAGCAGTTCTTC. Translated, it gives CSVDRLAGPNEQFF.

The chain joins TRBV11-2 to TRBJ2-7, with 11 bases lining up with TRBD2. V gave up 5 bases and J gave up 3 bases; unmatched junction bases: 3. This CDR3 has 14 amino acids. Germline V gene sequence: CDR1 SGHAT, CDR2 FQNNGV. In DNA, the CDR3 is TGTGCCAGCAGCGTTAGCGGGAGGGGCTACGAGCAGTACTTC. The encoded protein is CASSVSGRGYEQYF.

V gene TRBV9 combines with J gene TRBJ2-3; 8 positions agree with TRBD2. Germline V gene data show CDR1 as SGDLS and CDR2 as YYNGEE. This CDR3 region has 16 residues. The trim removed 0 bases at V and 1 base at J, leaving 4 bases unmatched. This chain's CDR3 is CASSVGGLGGTDTQYF. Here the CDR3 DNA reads TGTGCCAGCAGCGTAGGGGGACTAGGCGGCACAGATACGCAGTATTTT.

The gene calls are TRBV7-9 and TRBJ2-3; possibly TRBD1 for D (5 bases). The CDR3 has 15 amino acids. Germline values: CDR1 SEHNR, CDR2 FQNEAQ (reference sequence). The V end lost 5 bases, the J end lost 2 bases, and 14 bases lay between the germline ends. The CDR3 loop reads CASSPLAGSTDTQYF. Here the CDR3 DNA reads TGTGCCAGCAGCCCGCTGGCAGGGTCCACAGATACGCAGTATTTT. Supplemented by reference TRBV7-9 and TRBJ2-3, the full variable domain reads DTGVSQNPRHKITKRGQNVTFRCDPISEHNRLYWYRQTLGQGPEFLTYFQNEAQLEKSRLLSDRFSAERPKGSFSTLEIQRTEQGDSAMYLCASSPLAGSTDTQYFGPGTRLTVL.

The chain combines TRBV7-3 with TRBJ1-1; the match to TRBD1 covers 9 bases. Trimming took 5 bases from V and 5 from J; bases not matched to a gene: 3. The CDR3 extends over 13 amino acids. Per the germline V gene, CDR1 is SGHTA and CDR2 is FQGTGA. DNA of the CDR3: TGTGCCAGCAGCACCGGGACAGGGACTGAAGCTTTCTTT. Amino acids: CASSTGTGTEAFF.